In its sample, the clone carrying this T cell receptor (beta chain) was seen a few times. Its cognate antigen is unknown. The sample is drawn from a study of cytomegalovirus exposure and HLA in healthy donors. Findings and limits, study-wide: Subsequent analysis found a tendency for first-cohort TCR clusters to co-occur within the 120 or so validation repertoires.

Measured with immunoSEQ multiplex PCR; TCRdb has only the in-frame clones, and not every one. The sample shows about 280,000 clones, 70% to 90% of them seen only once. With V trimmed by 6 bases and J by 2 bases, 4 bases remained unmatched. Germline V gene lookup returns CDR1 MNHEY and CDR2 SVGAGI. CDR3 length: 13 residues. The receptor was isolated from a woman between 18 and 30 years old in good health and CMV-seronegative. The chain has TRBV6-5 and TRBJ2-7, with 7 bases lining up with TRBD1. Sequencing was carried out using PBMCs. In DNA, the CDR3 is TGTGCCAGCAGACTGACAGGGACCTACGAGCAGTACTTC. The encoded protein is CASRLTGTYEQYF.